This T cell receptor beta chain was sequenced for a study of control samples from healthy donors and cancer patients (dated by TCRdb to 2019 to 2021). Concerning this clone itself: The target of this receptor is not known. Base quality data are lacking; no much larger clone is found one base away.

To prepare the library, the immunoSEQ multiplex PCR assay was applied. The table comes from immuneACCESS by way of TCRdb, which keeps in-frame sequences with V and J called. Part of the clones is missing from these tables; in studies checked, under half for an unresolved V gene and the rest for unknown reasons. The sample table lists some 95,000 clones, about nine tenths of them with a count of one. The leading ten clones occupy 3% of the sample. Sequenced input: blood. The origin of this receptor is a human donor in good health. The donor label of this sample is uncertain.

This receptor carries the CDR3 CASSLVGLHTPSEQFF. The nucleotides are TGCGCCAGCAGCTTGGTGGGACTTCACACCCCCAGTGAGCAGTTCTTC. The chain couples TRBV5-1 to TRBJ2-1, with TRBD2 as a weak D call on 6 bases. Trimming takes 0 bases from V and 9 bases from J, and the germline ends sit 19 bases apart. The CDR3 contains 16 residues, cysteine and phenylalanine counted. Just the 48-base CDR3 DNA is kept, in frame starting at base 1. CDR1 and CDR2 are drawn from the germline V gene: SGHRS, YFSETQ.